This T cell receptor (beta chain) was identified during a study of cytomegalovirus exposure and HLA in healthy donors (dated by TCRdb to 2015 to 2018). Notes on the research overall: An earlier analysis of some 620 of the donors reported about 280 Gb of sequence data and 117 million unique TCR beta sequences obtained from around 170 million T cells. Roughly 300 gigabases of sequencing data and tens of millions of unique TCR sequences made up an early release that covered nearly 650 HLA-typed donors. Of the approximately 400 genotyped donors, around 81% fell in the genetic ancestry cluster associated with self-reported Caucasian donors. The study was designed to test whether signatures of past pathogen exposure could be identified by cataloging public T cell receptors. The study used immunosequencing to profile the T cell repertoires of 670 or so subjects and linked those repertoires to cytomegalovirus serostatus. Besides the first cohort of around 670 subjects, a separate validation cohort made up of some 110 different subjects was used. The study combined high-throughput TCR immunosequencing, statistical association of individual TCRs with disease status, and machine learning to predict cytomegalovirus infection status. To study patterns of TCR occurrence, a later analysis re-analyzed previously published TCR beta repertoires from 666 donors and added high-resolution HLA genotyping. Rather than using new phenotypic data, the later analysis identified candidate immune exposures from TCR beta sequences and from how often those sequences occurred across donors. To decide whether each TCR beta V gene segment behaved as functional or pseudogenic, an earlier analysis of some 570 of the donors relied on high-throughput TCR beta sequencing. Donor age, sex, ethnicity and CMV serostatus were compiled alongside the repertoire data. A later genetic analysis used genome-wide SNP genotypes for about 60% of the roughly 700 donors, treating that subset as a discovery cohort. All discovery cohort repertoires had been generated using a single sequencing platform. Class I and class II HLA loci were covered by the typing at four-digit resolution. Typing coverage varied by locus: about 620-640 donors for A, B, C, DRB1 and DQB1; roughly 510 for DQA1; around 610 for DPA1; some 470 for DPB1. Because of strong linkage in the cohort, a few DR-DQ haplotypes were treated as single units for association and clustering. Among 300 to 500 genotyped donors of the cohort, an average of around 240,000 unique TCR beta nucleotide sequences was sequenced per donor, of which 15% to 20% were non-productive. Broader findings and caveats from the paper: Cytomegalovirus status was reported to be diagnosed by the classifier with high specificity and sensitivity in both the original and validation cohorts. In a later analysis, most CMV-associated TCR beta chains were found to appear HLA-restricted, with HLA associations seemingly driven largely by CMV exposure. Around 16 rarely observed V segments, including chromosome 9 orphons, were excluded from the earlier analysis of just under 600 of the donors because counts were too low. Compared with equally common non-associated chains, HLA-associated TCR beta chains in a later analysis were more clonally expanded and had lower generation probabilities. The study gave a list of roughly 150 TCR beta chains associated with cytomegalovirus. In a later analysis, the rate of TCR association differed among HLA loci, with DRB1 alleles having the most associated TCRs and HLA-C alleles having the fewest. In this cohort, only TCR beta chains were sequenced, and detectable features were limited by the absence of alpha or paired-chain data. Broadly in line with IMGT annotations, most TCR beta V segments showed up in productive rearrangements about 87% or about 30% of the time in an earlier analysis of approximately 600 of the donors. Because some donors lacked HLA typing at each locus, the association tests relied only on the typed subset. A further reported finding was that TCR beta sequences accurately predicted the HLA-A and HLA-B alleles for most subjects in the first cohort. Three of the identified cytomegalovirus-associated TCR beta chains were confirmed in vitro to be specific for cytomegalovirus antigens. Correlated functional status among segregating V segments might be attributable to linkage disequilibrium, but an unknown experimental factor could not be ruled out. Presence/absence analyses assumed roughly uniform sequencing depth across donors, an assumption that may not hold. While some public TCRs were present in many individuals, most TCR sequences turned up only very rarely across donors. CMV serostatus was the only immune exposure information available for the cohort. A cluster of highly shared sequence variants was judged likely to be a technical artifact of the sequencing pipeline. V-gene and J-gene trimming of TCR beta chains was associated with a missense DCLRE1C variant in a later genetic analysis, and the association was replicated in an independent cohort. In a later analysis, some 18,000 TCR beta sequences were associated with specific HLA alleles at a false discovery rate of 0.05. Some IMGT-functional V segments, including TRBV6-2 and TRBV6-3, could not be told apart with the 87-base-pair reads, so those segments were excluded. A later analysis reported that several top co-occurrence clusters appeared linked to parvovirus B19, influenza, CMV and Epstein-Barr virus. Compared with the approximately 600-donor mean, donors in an Asian-associated ancestry cluster had fewer N-insertions in productive TCRs, according to a later genetic analysis. When HLA alleles, especially DR and DQ, strongly co-occurred, TCR associations were difficult to assign to individual alleles. It was suggested by the authors that the approach could potentially be generalized to other disease states and immunological phenotypes.

The receptor library was made with the immunoSEQ multiplex PCR assay. A mixture of 60 forward primers for TCR Vbeta segments and 13 reverse primers for TCR Jbeta segments was used in the multiplex PCR. The CDR3 region of rearranged TCR beta genes was amplified from genomic DNA with a multiplex PCR assay. Amplified TCR beta libraries were sequenced as 87-base-pair reads on the Illumina HiSeq System. On the authors' methods: A later analysis counted some 74 million unique TCR beta chains across the 650 to 700 repertoires, and some 12 million of these chains were shared by at least two donors. Raw reads were error-corrected and collapsed into unique sequences with a nearest-neighbor algorithm that merged closely related sequences to remove PCR and sequencing errors. To assign V, D and J gene segments, CDR3 sequences were aligned to IMGT reference sequences. Each retained sequence needed at least a six-nucleotide match to both a V gene segment and a J gene segment. Rearrangements were called productive when the CDR3 lacked stop codons and stayed in frame with V and J; all others were non-productive. Following IMGT convention, CDR3 was defined as the stretch from the second conserved V-encoded cysteine to the conserved J-encoded phenylalanine. The earlier analysis of 450 to 750 of the donors excluded any sequence lacking an unambiguous match to a single V gene segment. An earlier analysis of several hundred of the donors called V segments functional above 56.7% productive rearrangements and segregating when the between-donor standard deviation exceeded 5%. A statistical classification framework was built to diagnose cytomegalovirus status from the catalog of TCR beta chain sequences. A later analysis assigned V and J genes by comparing TCR nucleotide sequences with IMGT/GENE-DB human TR gene sequences. The TCRdist pipeline was used in a later analysis to assign CDR3 sequences and most-parsimonious VDJ recombination scenarios. In a later analysis, every TCR beta chain was defined by the combination of its CDR3 amino acid sequence and its V-gene family, and reads without a unique V-gene family were dropped. A later analysis removed several hundred highly shared, low-generation-probability nucleotide sequences to deal with suspected cross-contamination and a sequencing artifact. In a later analysis, a clonal expansion index for each public chain was calculated from normalized within-repertoire ranks of inferred template counts. Generation probabilities in a later analysis came from a VDJ recombination model fitted to out-of-frame rearrangements, and those results were checked against IGoR. Hypergeometric tests were used in a later analysis to score TCR-TCR, TCR-HLA and TCR-CMV co-occurrence, with a repertoire-size bias correction applied to the TCR pairs. A later analysis estimated false discovery rates by permuting HLA or CMV assignments 20 times. In a later analysis, co-occurring TCRs were grouped with DBSCAN, and TCRdist sequence similarity was added when clustering was performed within HLA-allele-positive subsets. For co-occurrence clustering, repertoires with fewer than 30,000 or more than 120,000 public chains were excluded, along with five repertoires with anomalous nucleotide sharing. TCRdb provides this immuneACCESS table in a form limited to in-frame rearrangements. Some clones are lacking; in checked studies, under half of them reflect an unresolved V gene, and why the rest are absent is not known. The V and J calls and clone size were taken over from that table, and D and trimming were inferred from the DNA. A total of approximately 100,000 clones appear in this sample, about 76% of them only once. The ten largest clones take up less than 5% of the sample.

A word on this clone: The target of this receptor is not known. It has no much larger one-base neighbor in the sample; base qualities were not kept.

V is pruned by 1 base and J by 15 bases, leaving 9 bases of the junction without a gene match. The germline V gene specifies SNHLY as CDR1 and FYNNEI as CDR2. There are 14 amino acids in the CDR3, from cysteine to phenylalanine inclusive. Left in the record is the CDR3 DNA by itself, 42 bases read in frame from the first base. The cohort consisted of hundreds of healthy bone marrow donors. All cohort members were sampled while nominally healthy, although unrecorded immune exposures were likely present. The donor tested CMV seronegative, placing the donor among the 352 seronegative members of the cohort. A peripheral blood sample was collected from each donor, and TCR beta sequencing was performed on peripheral blood mononuclear cells. Genomic DNA extraction from the blood cell samples was performed with the Qiagen DNeasy Blood Extraction Kit.

Recombination connected TRBV2 to TRBJ2-4, with 10 junctional bases fitting TRBD2. Material: PBMCs. This sequence was found in a woman in her thirties or forties in good health and CMV-seronegative. DNA sequence: TGTGCCAGCAGTGAAGTGGTCACTAGCGGGGCGTTGTACTTC. It translates to CASSEVVTSGALYF.